This T cell receptor beta chain is from a study of T-cell memory formation after mild COVID-19. TCRdb recomputed calls from the 5' RACE reads with MiXCR, one row per CDR3 protein. This sample has 140,000 to 150,000 distinct CDR3 sequences, with about 5.5% found just once. Trimming cost V 3 bases and J 7 bases; bases outside gene matches: 11. Germline loops: CDR1 MGHDK, CDR2 SYGVNS. There are 16 residues in the CDR3. This clonotype has ten or more counts. The sequence derives from an adult woman who had mild COVID-19 (a few samples of this study predate the infection). Cell type and time point are not known. The chain uses TRBV25-1 and TRBJ2-4; 8 bases fit TRBD1. The sequenced sample consisted of PBMCs or a T cell subset sorted from them (not recorded which). In nucleotides, the CDR3 is TGTGCCAGCAGTGAGACCGGCAGGGGGCGATTGAACATTCAGTACTTC. Translating gives CASSETGRGRLNIQYF. The variable domain in full, completed from reference TRBV25-1 and TRBJ2-4, reads EADIYQTPRYLVIGTGKKITLECSQTMGHDKMYWYQQDPGMELHLIHYSYGVNSTEKGDLSSESTVSRIRTEHFPLTLESARPSHTSQYLCASSETGRGRLNIQYFGAGTRLSVL.